This T cell receptor beta chain came from a study of blood T cell repertoires in COVID-19. Profiled with immunoSEQ multiplex PCR; TCRdb holds only in-frame clones, not every one. The repertoire holds about 150,000 clones, with approximately 83% as singletons. Seattle researchers signed up patients amid active infection and tracked them longitudinally. This clonotype was sampled from a woman aged 60-75 years with COVID-19, enrolled during active disease. The specimen sequenced was peripheral blood.

The DNA of the CDR3 is TGTGCCAGCAGTGAAGGGCCGGGACAGGGGGGATACAATGAGCAGTTCTTC. Translation: CASSEGPGQGGYNEQFF. V gene TRBV6-1 combines with J gene TRBJ2-1; 11 bases agree with TRBD1. This CDR3 contains 17 residues. Germline CDR1 reads MNHNS; CDR2 reads SASEGT. Trimming took 1 base from V and 4 from J; bases not matched to a gene: 6.